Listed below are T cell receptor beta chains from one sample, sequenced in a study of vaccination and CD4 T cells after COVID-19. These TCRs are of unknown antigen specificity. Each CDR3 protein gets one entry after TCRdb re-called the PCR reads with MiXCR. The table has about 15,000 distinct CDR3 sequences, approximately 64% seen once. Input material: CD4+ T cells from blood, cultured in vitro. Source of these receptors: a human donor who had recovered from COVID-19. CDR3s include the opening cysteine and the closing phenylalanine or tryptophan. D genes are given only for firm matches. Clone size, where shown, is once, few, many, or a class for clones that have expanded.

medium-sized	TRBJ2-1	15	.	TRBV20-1	CSARLSGLSYNEQFF	TGCAGTGCTAGGCTGAGCGGCCTCTCCTACAATGAGCAGTTCTTC
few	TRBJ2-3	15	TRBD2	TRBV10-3	CAISDVASGSDTQYF	TGTGCCATCAGTGATGTCGCTAGCGGGAGTGATACGCAGTATTTT
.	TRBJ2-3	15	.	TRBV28	CASSLDTLGMDTQYF	TGTGCCAGCAGCCTCGATACGCTGGGGATGGATACGCAGTATTTT
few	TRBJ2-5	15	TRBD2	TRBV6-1	CASTQSTSGSETQYF	TGTGCCAGCACCCAGTCGACTAGCGGTTCAGAGACCCAGTACTTC
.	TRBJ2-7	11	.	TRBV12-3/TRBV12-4	CASSASYEQYF	TGTGCCAGCAGTGCATCCTACGAGCAGTACTTC
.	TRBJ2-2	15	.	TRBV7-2	CASSLGRGSTGELFF	TGTGCCAGCAGCTTAGGGCGGGGATCCACCGGGGAGCTGTTTTTT
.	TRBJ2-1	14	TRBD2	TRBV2	CAGLGTSGSYEQFF	TGTGCCGGGCTAGGGACTAGCGGGAGCTATGAGCAGTTCTTC
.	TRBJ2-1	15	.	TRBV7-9	CASSLNLRTTHEQFF	TGTGCCAGCAGCTTAAACCTCAGGACTACTCATGAGCAGTTCTTC
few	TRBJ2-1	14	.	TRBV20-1	CSASGRGASFEQFF	TGCAGTGCTAGTGGCCGTGGGGCTAGTTTCGAGCAGTTCTTC
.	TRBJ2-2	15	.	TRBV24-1	CATSGGAETTGELFF	TGTGCCACCAGTGGAGGAGCGGAAACCACCGGGGAGCTGTTTTTT
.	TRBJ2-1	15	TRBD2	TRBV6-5	CASSYGLAGPYEQFF	TGTGCCAGCAGTTACGGCCTAGCGGGACCCTATGAGCAGTTCTTC
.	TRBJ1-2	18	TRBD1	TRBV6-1	CASSRPTWGTGDNYGYTF	TGTGCCAGCAGCCGCCCAACGTGGGGGACAGGGGACAACTATGGCTACACCTTC
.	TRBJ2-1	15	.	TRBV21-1	CASRWGSVTYNEQFF	TGTGCCAGCAGATGGGGTTCAGTCACCTACAATGAGCAGTTCTTC
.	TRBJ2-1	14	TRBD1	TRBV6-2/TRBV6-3	CASSYQGTALTPIF	TGTGCCAGCAGTTATCAGGGGACAGCCCTTACCCCGATCTTC
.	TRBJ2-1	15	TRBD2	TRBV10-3	CAITEGLAGNNEQFF	TGTGCCATCACTGAGGGACTAGCGGGAAATAATGAGCAGTTCTTC
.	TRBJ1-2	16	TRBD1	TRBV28	CASSSWGLDRGYGNTF	TGTGCCAGCAGTTCCTGGGGTCTGGACAGGGGGTACGGTAACACCTTC
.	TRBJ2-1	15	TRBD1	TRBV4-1	CASSLRDRVNNEQFF	TGCGCCAGCAGCCTCCGGGACAGGGTAAACAATGAGCAGTTCTTC
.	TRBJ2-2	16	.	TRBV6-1	CASSRRPSVKTGELFF	TGTGCCAGCAGTCGTCGCCCATCCGTTAAGACCGGGGAGCTGTTTTTT
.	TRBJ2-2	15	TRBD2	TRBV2	CASRISGRVTGELFF	TGTGCCAGCAGGATAAGCGGGAGAGTCACCGGGGAGCTGTTTTTT
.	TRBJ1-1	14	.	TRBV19	CASSIVWRNTEAFF	TGTGCCAGTAGTATAGTTTGGCGGAACACTGAAGCTTTCTTT
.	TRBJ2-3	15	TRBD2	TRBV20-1	CSARDGGGSFDTQYF	TGCAGTGCTAGAGACGGTGGCGGGAGCTTCGATACGCAGTATTTT
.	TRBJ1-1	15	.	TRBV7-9	CASSNSWVGNTEAFF	TGTGCCAGCAGCAACAGCTGGGTAGGGAACACTGAAGCTTTCTTT
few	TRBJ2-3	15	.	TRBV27	CASSFGRLSTDTQYF	TGTGCCAGCAGTTTCGGGAGACTGAGCACAGATACGCAGTATTTT
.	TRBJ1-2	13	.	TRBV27	CASSPKRDYGYTF	TGTGCCAGCAGTCCTAAGAGAGACTATGGCTACACCTTC
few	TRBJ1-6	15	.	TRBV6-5	CASSYSGRYNSPLHF	TGTGCCAGCAGTTACTCTGGTCGTTATAATTCACCCCTCCACTTT
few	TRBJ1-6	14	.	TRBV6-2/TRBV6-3	CASSYGASYSPLHF	TGTGCCAGCAGTTACGGCGCAAGCTATTCACCCCTCCACTTT
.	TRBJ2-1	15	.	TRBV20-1	CSAIGVAVNNNEQFF	TGCAGTGCTATTGGAGTAGCGGTTAATAACAATGAGCAGTTCTTC
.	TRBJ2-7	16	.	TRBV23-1	CASSQSEQYPPYEQYF	TGCGCCAGCAGTCAATCTGAACAGTACCCTCCCTACGAGCAGTACTTC
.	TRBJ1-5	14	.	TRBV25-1	CASSPQVPGQPQHF	TGTGCCAGCAGCCCTCAGGTTCCAGGTCAGCCCCAGCATTTT
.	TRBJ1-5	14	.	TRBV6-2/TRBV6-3	CASRIGTTGQPQHF	TGTGCCAGCAGAATCGGGACGACAGGTCAGCCCCAGCATTTT
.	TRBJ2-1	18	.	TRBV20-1	CSAPIGGLGRASSNEQFF	TGCAGTGCTCCCATTGGGGGTTTGGGGCGGGCCTCGTCTAATGAGCAGTTCTTC
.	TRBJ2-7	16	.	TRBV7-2	CASSLPVAGPSYEQYF	TGTGCCAGCAGCTTGCCCGTGGCGGGTCCCTCCTACGAGCAGTACTTC
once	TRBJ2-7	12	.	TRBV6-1	CTSSEPPYEQYF	TGTACCAGCAGTGAACCCCCCTACGAGCAGTACTTC
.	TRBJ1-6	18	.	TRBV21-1	CASSKGGRRTVHTSPLHF	TGTGCCAGCAGCAAAGGGGGCCGAAGGACGGTCCATACATCACCCCTCCACTTT
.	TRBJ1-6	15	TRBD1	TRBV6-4	CASSVTGGYNSPLHF	TGTGCCAGCAGTGTGACAGGGGGCTATAATTCACCCCTCCACTTT
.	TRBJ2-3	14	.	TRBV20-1	CSARDIRERDTQYF	TGCAGTGCTAGAGATATACGGGAGCGAGATACGCAGTATTTT
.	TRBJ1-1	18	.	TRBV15	CATSRGGFFGGMNTEAFF	TGTGCCACCAGCAGAGGGGGTTTTTTCGGGGGCATGAACACTGAAGCTTTCTTT
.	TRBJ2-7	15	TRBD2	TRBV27	CASSPRLAGAHEQYF	TGTGCCAGCTCCCCGCGGCTAGCGGGAGCCCACGAGCAGTACTTC
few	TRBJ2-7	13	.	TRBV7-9	CASSRPPAYEQYF	TGTGCCAGCAGCCGCCCACCCGCCTACGAGCAGTACTTC
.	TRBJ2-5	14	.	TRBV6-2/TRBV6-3	CASRGRWELETQYF	TGTGCCAGCAGAGGGAGGTGGGAGTTGGAGACCCAGTACTTC
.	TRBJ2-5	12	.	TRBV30	CAWSVRQETQYF	TGTGCCTGGAGTGTACGGCAAGAGACCCAGTACTTC
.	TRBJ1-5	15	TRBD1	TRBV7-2	CASSLTGGQSQPQHF	TGTGCCAGCAGCTTAACTGGGGGACAGAGTCAGCCCCAGCATTTT
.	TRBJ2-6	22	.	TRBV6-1	CATSLLAYFDGQTSSGANVLTF	TGTGCCACAAGCCTTTTAGCTTACTTTGACGGACAGACTAGCTCTGGGGCCAACGTCCTGACTTTC
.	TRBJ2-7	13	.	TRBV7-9	CASSQTLSYEQYF	TGTGCCAGCAGCCAGACCCTCTCCTACGAGCAGTACTTC
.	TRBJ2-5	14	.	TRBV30	CAWTEAGMMETQYF	TGTGCCTGGACCGAGGCGGGAATGATGGAGACCCAGTACTTC